This T cell receptor beta chain was sequenced during a study of Ad26.COV2.S vaccination and SARS-CoV-2 variants (dated by TCRdb to the early 2020s). Study-level background: Vaccine-arm donors were drawn from COV1001, a multicentre, randomized, double-blind, placebo-controlled phase I-IIa trial of Ad26.COV2.S in healthy adults. The TCR-sequenced set comprised around 30 samples: some 20 Ad26.COV2.S vaccine recipients, 5 placebo recipients and 8 SARS-CoV-2 convalescent individuals. Dosing of Ad26.COV2.S was intramuscular, at either 5x10^10 or 1x10^11 viral particles, delivered as one shot or as two shots spaced 56 days apart. TCRbeta repertoire sequencing served as the tool for gauging how specific and how broad the SARS-CoV-2-reactive T cell receptors were following Ad26.COV2.S vaccination. Blinding of investigators to trial group allocation was maintained during experiments and outcome assessment. Trial participants were randomized into five groups of five: low-dose or high-dose Ad26.COV2.S given once or twice, or placebo on both occasions. Overall results and qualifications from the work: According to the authors, total T cell responses may have been underestimated by the TCR breadth and depth analyses. After vaccination, substantial breadth of spike-specific CD8+ and CD4+ T cell responses was reported. The study was not powered for comparison of responses between vaccine doses or regimens. Non-spike TCR breadth was comparable between vaccine and placebo recipients, consistent with the vaccine containing only spike. Ad26.COV2.S recipients had higher spike-specific TCR breadth than placebo recipients (P = 0.0014).

As for this clone: Its antigen target is currently unknown. There are no base qualities to consult, and no much larger clone falls within one base.

The treatment or condition label on this specimen signifies: roughly 18 received Ad26.COV2.S at low or high dose, single or two shots; roughly five received placebo; per-sample allocation not given. Repertoires of vaccine and placebo recipients were sequenced from samples taken on day 63 after the first injection. Between 29 July and 7 August 2020, Cohort 1b enrolled 25 adults aged 18-55 years at one site in Boston, USA. As a vaccine, Ad26.COV2.S was a replication-incompetent adenovirus type 26 vector that expressed a prefusion-stabilized SARS-CoV-2 spike protein derived from the original Wuhan strain. TCRbeta CDR3 regions were sequenced with the immunoSEQ Assay. After extraction, genomic DNA underwent amplification by bias-controlled multiplex PCR, followed by high-throughput sequencing. The paper's processing steps were these. To quantify the absolute abundance of every unique TCRbeta CDR3 region, sequences were collapsed and filtered. Usable DNA was measured by amplifying reference genes present in all nucleated cells, and TCRbeta template counts were normalized to that usable DNA to estimate T cell fraction. Repertoire TCRs were annotated as SARS-CoV-2-specific when V gene, CDR3 amino acid sequence and J gene were exactly matched to a known reactive TCR set. The reference SARS-CoV-2 TCR set came from MIRA and was filtered for enrichment in COVID-19-positive ImmuneCODE repertoires, removing public or cross-reactive TCRs. Using the MIRA antigens, annotated TCRs were further analysed by specific ORF or by position within an ORF. Depth was the summed frequency of annotated unique rearrangements, while breadth was defined as annotated unique rearrangements over total unique productive rearrangements. Two-sided Wilcoxon rank-sum tests were used to compare TCR breadth between groups. As stored in TCRdb, this immuneACCESS dataset retains in-frame rearrangements with V and J assigned. A fraction of the clones does not appear; measured against another copy, unresolved V genes explain less than half of the discrepancy, and the remainder lacks a known reason. That table furnishes V, J and clone size, whereas the DNA furnished D and trimming. The sample table shows around 450,000 clones, and 85% to 90% are seen once. Jointly, the top ten make up 2% to 3% of the sample.

This clonotype was obtained from a person aged 18-60 years who received the Ad26.COV2.S COVID-19 vaccine or a placebo. Sequenced here: peripheral blood, sampled in a trial of Ad26.COV2.S vaccine versus placebo.

CDR3 loop: CASSLGPSGGDTDTQYF. The nucleotide sequence is TGCGCCAGCAGCTTGGGGCCCAGCGGGGGGGACACAGATACGCAGTATTTT. The sequence joins TRBV5-1 to TRBJ2-3; 10 nucleotides in the junction match TRBD2. Sequences SGHRS (CDR1) and YFSETQ (CDR2) are obtained from the germline V gene. The CDR3 numbers 17 residues from cysteine through phenylalanine. Of the read, only the CDR3 DNA is kept; its 51 bases are in frame from base 1. Germline trimming amounts to 0 bases on V and 2 bases on J, with 6 as the count of junction bases outside the gene matches. The reference TRBV5-1 and TRBJ2-3 proteins fill in what lies around the CDR3, so the full variable domain reads KAGVTQTPRYLIKTRGQQVTLSCSPISGHRSVSWYQQTPGQGLQFLFEYFSETQRNKGNFPGRFSGRQFSNSRSEMNVSTLELGDSALYLCASSLGPSGGDTDTQYFGPGTRLTVL.